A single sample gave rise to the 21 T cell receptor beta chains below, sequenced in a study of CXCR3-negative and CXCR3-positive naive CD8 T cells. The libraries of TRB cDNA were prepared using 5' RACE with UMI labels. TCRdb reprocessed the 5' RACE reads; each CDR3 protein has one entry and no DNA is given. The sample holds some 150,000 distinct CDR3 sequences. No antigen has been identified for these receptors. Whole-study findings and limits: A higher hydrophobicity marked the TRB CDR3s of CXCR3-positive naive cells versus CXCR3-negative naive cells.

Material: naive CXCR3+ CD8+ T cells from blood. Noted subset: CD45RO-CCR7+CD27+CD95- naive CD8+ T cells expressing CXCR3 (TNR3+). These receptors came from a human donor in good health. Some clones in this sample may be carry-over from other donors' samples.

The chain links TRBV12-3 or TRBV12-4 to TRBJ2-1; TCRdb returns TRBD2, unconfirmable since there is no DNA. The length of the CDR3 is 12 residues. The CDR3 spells CASSLGLALLFF.

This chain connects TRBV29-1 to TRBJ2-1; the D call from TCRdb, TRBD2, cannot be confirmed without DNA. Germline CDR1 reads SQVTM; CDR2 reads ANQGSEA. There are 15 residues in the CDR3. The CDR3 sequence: CSGQASGGWGNEQFF.

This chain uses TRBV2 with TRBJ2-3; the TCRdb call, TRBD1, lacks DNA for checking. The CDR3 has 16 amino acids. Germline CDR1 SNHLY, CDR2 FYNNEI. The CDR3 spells CASRGPGQGYTDTQYF. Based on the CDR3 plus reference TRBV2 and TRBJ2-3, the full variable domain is EPEVTQTPSHQVTQMGQEVILRCVPISNHLYFYWYRQILGQKVEFLVSFYNNEISEKSEIFDDQFSVERPDGSNFTLKIRSTKLEDSAMYFCASRGPGQGYTDTQYFGPGTRLTVL.

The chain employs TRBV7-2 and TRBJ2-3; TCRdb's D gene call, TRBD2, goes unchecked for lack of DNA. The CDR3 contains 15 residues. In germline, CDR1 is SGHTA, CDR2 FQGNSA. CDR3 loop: CASRPTSGGTDTQYF.

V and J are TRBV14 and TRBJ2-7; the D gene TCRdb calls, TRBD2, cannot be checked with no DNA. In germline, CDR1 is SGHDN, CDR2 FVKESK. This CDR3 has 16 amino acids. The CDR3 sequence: CTSSQEAAMGLYEQYF.

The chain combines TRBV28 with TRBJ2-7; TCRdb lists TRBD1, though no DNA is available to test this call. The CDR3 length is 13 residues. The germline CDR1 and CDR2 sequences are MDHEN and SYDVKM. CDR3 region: CATSRGRGYEQYF.

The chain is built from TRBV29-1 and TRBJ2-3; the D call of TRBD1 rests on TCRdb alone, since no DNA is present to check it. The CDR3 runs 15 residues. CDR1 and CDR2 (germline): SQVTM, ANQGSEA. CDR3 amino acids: CSVAMSGTSTDTQYF.

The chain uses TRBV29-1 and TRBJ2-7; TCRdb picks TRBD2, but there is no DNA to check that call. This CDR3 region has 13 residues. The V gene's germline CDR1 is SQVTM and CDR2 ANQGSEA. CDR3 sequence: CSVAGTEAYEQYF.

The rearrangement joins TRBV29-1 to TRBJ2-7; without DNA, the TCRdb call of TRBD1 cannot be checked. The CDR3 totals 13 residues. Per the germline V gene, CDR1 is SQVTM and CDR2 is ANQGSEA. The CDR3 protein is CSVLSVGRYEQYF.

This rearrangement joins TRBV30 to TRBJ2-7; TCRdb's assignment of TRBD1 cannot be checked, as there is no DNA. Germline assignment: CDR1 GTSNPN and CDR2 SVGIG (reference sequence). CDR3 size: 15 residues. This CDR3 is CAWSAPGQGYTEQYF. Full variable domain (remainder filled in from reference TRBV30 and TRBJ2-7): SQTIHQWPATLVQPVGSPLSLECTVEGTSNPNLYWYRQAAGRGLQLLFYSVGIGQISSEVPQNLSASRPQDRQFILSSKKLLLSDSGFYLCAWSAPGQGYTEQYFGPGTRLTVT.

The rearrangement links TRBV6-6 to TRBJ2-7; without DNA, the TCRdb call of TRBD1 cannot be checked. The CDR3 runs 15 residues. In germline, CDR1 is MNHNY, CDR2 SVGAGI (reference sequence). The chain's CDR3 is CASSNLQGDLLGQYF.

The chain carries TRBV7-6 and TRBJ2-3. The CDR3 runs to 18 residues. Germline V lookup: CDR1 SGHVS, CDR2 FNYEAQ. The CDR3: CASSLSSRPTRFPDTQYF.

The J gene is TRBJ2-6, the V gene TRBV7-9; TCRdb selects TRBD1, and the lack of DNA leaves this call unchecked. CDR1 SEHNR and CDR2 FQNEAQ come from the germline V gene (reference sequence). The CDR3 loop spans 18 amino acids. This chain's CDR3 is CASSFPADLVSGANVLTF.

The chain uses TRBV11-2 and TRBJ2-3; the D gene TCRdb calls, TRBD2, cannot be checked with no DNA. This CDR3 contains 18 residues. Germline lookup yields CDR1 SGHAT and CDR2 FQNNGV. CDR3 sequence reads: CASSLLPGTSDSTDTQYF.

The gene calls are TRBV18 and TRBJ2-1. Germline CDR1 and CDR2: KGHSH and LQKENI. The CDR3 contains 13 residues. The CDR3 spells CASSPPSWNEQFF.

CDR3 amino acids: CASSSVSGETSYNEQFF. The V call is TRBV12-3 or TRBV12-4, the J call TRBJ2-1; TCRdb's assignment of TRBD1 cannot be checked, as there is no DNA. The CDR3 loop spans 17 amino acids.

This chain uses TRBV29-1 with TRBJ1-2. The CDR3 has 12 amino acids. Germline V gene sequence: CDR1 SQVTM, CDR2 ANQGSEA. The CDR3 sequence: CSVLEANYGYTF.

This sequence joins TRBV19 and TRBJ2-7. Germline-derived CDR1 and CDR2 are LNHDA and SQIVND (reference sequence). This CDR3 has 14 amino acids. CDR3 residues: CASSSSRNSYEQYF.

The CDR3 region is CASSPRDHEKLFF. The chain has TRBV7-2 and TRBJ1-4; as DNA is missing, the TRBD1 call by TCRdb cannot be tested. Germline V lookup: CDR1 SGHTA, CDR2 FQGNSA. CDR3 size: 13 residues.

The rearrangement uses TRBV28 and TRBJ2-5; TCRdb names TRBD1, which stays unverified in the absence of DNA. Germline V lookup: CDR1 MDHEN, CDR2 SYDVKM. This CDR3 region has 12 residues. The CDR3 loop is CASTTDSLTQYF.

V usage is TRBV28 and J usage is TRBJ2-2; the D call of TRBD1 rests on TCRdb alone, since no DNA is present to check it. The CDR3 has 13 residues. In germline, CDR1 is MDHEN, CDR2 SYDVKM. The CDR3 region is CASRHRGPGELFF.